The rows below give T cell receptor beta chains drawn from one sample of a study of vaccination and CD4 T cells after COVID-19. The antigens of these receptors remain unknown. TCRdb re-called the PCR reads with MiXCR, one entry per CDR3 protein. The sample lists roughly 5,200 distinct CDR3 sequences, 21% seen once, with around 21% in the top ten. The sample comprised CD4+ T cells from blood, cultured in vitro. The receptors shown here come from a human donor who had recovered from COVID-19. The CDR3 runs from the conserved cysteine through the conserved F or W. A D gene is named only where the DNA matches it firmly. For some rows the clone size is stated as once, few or many, or as a class when expanded; others skip it.

v_call	cdr3_length	j_call	clone_size	d_call	cdr3_aa	cdr3_nt
TRBV7-6	15	TRBJ2-2	few	.	CASRQGRTNTGELFF	TGTGCCAGCAGGCAAGGACGGACGAACACCGGGGAGCTGTTTTTT
TRBV10-3	14	TRBJ2-2	medium-sized	.	CAISDKAGTGELFF	TGTGCCATCAGTGATAAGGCTGGCACCGGGGAGCTGTTTTTT
TRBV18	12	TRBJ1-1	medium-sized	.	CASSPWGTEAFF	TGTGCCAGCTCACCGTGGGGCACTGAAGCTTTCTTT
TRBV4-2	15	TRBJ2-7	medium-sized	TRBD2	CASSRSSGGDYEQYF	TGTGCCAGCAGCCGGTCTAGCGGGGGGGACTACGAGCAGTACTTC
TRBV12-3/TRBV12-4	13	TRBJ1-1	large	TRBD1	CASSQDRVQEAFF	TGTGCCAGCAGCCAGGACAGGGTCCAGGAAGCTTTCTTT
TRBV7-3	14	TRBJ2-1	.	.	CASSLTSSNNEQFF	TGTGCCAGCAGTTTGACTAGTAGTAACAATGAGCAGTTCTTC
TRBV20-1	14	TRBJ1-1	.	TRBD1	CSALAGGEITEAFF	TGCAGTGCTCTGGCAGGGGGCGAAATCACTGAAGCTTTCTTT
TRBV15	15	TRBJ1-1	medium-sized	.	CATSRDGKRNTEAFF	TGTGCCACCAGCAGAGATGGGAAGAGGAACACTGAAGCTTTCTTT
TRBV9	13	TRBJ2-2	once	.	CASSLQAAGELFF	TGTGCCAGCAGCTTACAGGCGGCCGGGGAGCTGTTTTTT
TRBV7-3	17	TRBJ2-3	.	TRBD2	CASSPPGTSGGPDTQYF	TGTGCCAGCAGCCCCCCCGGGACTAGCGGGGGGCCAGATACGCAGTATTTT
TRBV25-1	14	TRBJ2-7	once	.	CASSDPGSTYEQYF	TGTGCCAGCAGTGATCCGGGATCAACCTACGAGCAGTACTTC
TRBV11-2	16	TRBJ2-3	few	.	CASSLTGLAGTDTQYF	TGTGCCAGCAGCTTAACGGGGCTAGCTGGCACAGATACGCAGTATTTT
TRBV7-9	13	TRBJ1-2	few	.	CASSLLSGYGYTF	TGTGCCAGCAGCTTGTTATCGGGGTATGGCTACACCTTC
TRBV9	13	TRBJ2-7	.	.	CASSGPGANEQYF	TGTGCCAGCAGCGGCCCGGGGGCTAACGAGCAGTACTTC
TRBV19	13	TRBJ2-5	.	.	CASSKAVSETQYF	TGTGCCAGTAGTAAAGCGGTATCGGAGACCCAGTACTTC
TRBV6-5	14	TRBJ1-6	medium-sized	.	CASSLTESNSPLHF	TGTGCCAGCAGTTTGACAGAAAGTAATTCACCCCTCCACTTT
TRBV27	15	TRBJ2-5	large	.	CASSPYRDLQETQYF	TGTGCCAGTTCCCCCTACAGGGACCTCCAGGAGACCCAGTACTTC
TRBV20-1	15	TRBJ1-2	few	TRBD1	CSARGTGGALHGYTF	TGCAGTGCTAGGGGGACAGGGGGCGCTCTTCATGGCTACACCTTC
TRBV6-5	16	TRBJ1-2	.	.	CASSYYGSTGSYGYTF	TGTGCCAGCAGTTACTATGGCTCCACAGGATCCTATGGCTACACCTTC
TRBV5-1	14	TRBJ1-1	few	.	CASSSYVTNTEAFF	TGCGCCAGCAGCTCCTACGTTACGAACACTGAAGCTTTCTTT
TRBV6-5	14	TRBJ1-1	few	.	CASSYDPMGTEAFF	TGTGCCAGCAGTTACGACCCGATGGGAACTGAAGCTTTCTTT
TRBV15	15	TRBJ1-1	.	TRBD1	CATSYPRQGDTEAFF	TGTGCCACCTCATATCCCCGACAGGGCGACACTGAAGCTTTCTTT
TRBV20-1	13	TRBJ1-1	few	.	CSARDPLSLEAFF	TGCAGTGCTAGAGATCCACTGTCCCTTGAAGCTTTCTTT
TRBV6-1	14	TRBJ2-5	.	TRBD2	CASSPGTGGETQYF	TGTGCCAGCAGCCCAGGCACCGGGGGGGAGACCCAGTACTTC
TRBV19	15	TRBJ1-2	.	.	CASSRLESVGYGYTF	TGTGCCAGTAGTAGGCTGGAAAGTGTGGGATATGGCTACACCTTC
TRBV30	11	TRBJ2-1	few	.	CAWSLENEQFF	TGTGCCTGGAGCCTAGAGAATGAGCAGTTCTTC
TRBV20-1	13	TRBJ2-3	few	.	CSRLGPLTDTQYF	TGCAGTCGCCTAGGACCTCTCACAGATACGCAGTATTTT
TRBV2	14	TRBJ2-1	few	TRBD2	CATTRGGASNEQFF	TGTGCCACTACGCGGGGGGGGGCGAGCAATGAGCAGTTCTTC
TRBV7-7	13	TRBJ2-1	.	.	CASSQEPGSQQFF	TGTGCTAGCAGCCAAGAGCCGGGATCCCAGCAGTTCTTC
TRBV6-1	16	TRBJ2-3	.	TRBD2	CASSEVRAGGRDTQYF	TGTGCCAGCAGTGAAGTACGAGCGGGGGGGCGGGATACGCAGTATTTT
TRBV21-1	16	TRBJ2-7	medium-sized	.	CASLGTGDPPIYGEYF	TGTGCCTCTCTCGGGACAGGGGACCCTCCTATCTACGGCGAGTACTTC
TRBV20-1	17	TRBJ1-3	few	TRBD1	CSARGSQGESSGNTIYF	TGCAGTGCTAGAGGCTCCCAGGGGGAGAGCTCTGGAAACACCATATATTTT
TRBV2	15	TRBJ2-4	.	TRBD2	CASSEAGLAGNIQYF	TGTGCCAGCAGTGAAGCGGGACTAGCGGGAAACATTCAGTACTTC
TRBV14	18	TRBJ1-6	.	.	CASSLLWGPEAIRSPLHF	TGTGCCAGCAGCCTATTATGGGGCCCGGAGGCTATTCGGTCACCCCTCCACTTT
TRBV29-1	12	TRBJ1-2	few	.	CSGPQGTYGYTF	TGCAGCGGCCCACAGGGAACCTATGGCTACACCTTC
TRBV10-3	16	TRBJ1-2	.	TRBD1	CAISEFTGVTNYGYTF	TGTGCCATCAGTGAGTTTACAGGGGTTACTAACTATGGCTACACCTTC
TRBV20-1	14	TRBJ2-2	few	TRBD2	CSAAAGGLAGELFF	TGCAGTGCCGCAGCGGGGGGGTTGGCCGGGGAGCTGTTTTTT
TRBV5-4	15	TRBJ1-2	.	.	CASSLQGQGGRGYTF	TGTGCCAGCAGCTTACAAGGGCAGGGAGGTCGCGGCTACACCTTC
TRBV20-1	12	TRBJ1-1	.	.	CSARSLGTEAFF	TGCAGTGCTAGGTCGTTGGGCACTGAAGCTTTCTTT
TRBV6-1	15	TRBJ2-2	.	.	CASNFGSRATGELFF	TGTGCCAGCAATTTCGGGTCCCGAGCCACCGGGGAGCTGTTTTTT
TRBV2	14	TRBJ2-5	once	TRBD2	CASRGTLARETQYF	TGTGCCAGCAGGGGAACACTAGCGAGAGAGACCCAGTACTTC
TRBV7-9	14	TRBJ2-7	few	TRBD2	CASSSGGPLDEQYF	TGTGCCAGCTCAAGCGGGGGCCCTCTCGACGAGCAGTACTTC
TRBV10-1	13	TRBJ2-1	.	.	CASSDSPHPGQFF	TGCGCCAGCAGTGATTCCCCCCATCCGGGGCAGTTCTTC
TRBV6-1	12	TRBJ2-1	.	.	CAVARSYNEQFF	TGTGCCGTTGCTAGGAGTTACAATGAGCAGTTCTTC
TRBV6-1	18	TRBJ1-2	large	.	CASSEASLEWGRWDGYTF	TGTGCCAGCAGTGAAGCTTCACTCGAATGGGGGCGGTGGGATGGCTACACCTTC
TRBV7-2	17	TRBJ1-3	medium-sized	.	CASSPGPGRGEGNTIYF	TGTGCCAGCAGCCCTGGTCCGGGTCGGGGTGAGGGGAACACCATATATTTT
TRBV11-1	16	TRBJ2-4	.	TRBD1	CASSPRDSLTKNIQYF	TGTGCCAGCAGCCCCCGGGACAGTCTAACCAAAAACATTCAGTACTTC
TRBV20-1	14	TRBJ2-1	few	TRBD1	CSALGQGVYNEQFF	TGCAGTGCCCTAGGACAGGGGGTGTACAATGAGCAGTTCTTC
TRBV29-1	12	TRBJ1-2	few	.	CSVYPANYGYTF	TGCAGCGTTTATCCAGCTAACTATGGCTACACCTTC
TRBV3-1	13	TRBJ1-1	.	.	CASSHRRNTEAFF	TGTGCCAGCAGCCACAGGAGGAACACTGAAGCTTTCTTT
TRBV19	15	TRBJ2-7	few	.	CASSPIAGNNYEQYF	TGTGCCAGTAGTCCCATTGCAGGGAACAACTACGAGCAGTACTTC
TRBV20-1	16	TRBJ2-1	.	TRBD2	CSARLAGGQSYNEQFF	TGCAGTGCTAGACTAGCGGGGGGACAATCCTACAATGAGCAGTTCTTC
TRBV30	15	TRBJ1-2	.	TRBD1	CAWSVPTGSGYGYTF	TGTGCCTGGAGTGTACCGACAGGGTCGGGCTATGGCTACACCTTC
TRBV12-3/TRBV12-4	18	TRBJ1-2	few	TRBD1	CASSLARGQDQLNYGYTF	TGTGCCAGCAGTTTGGCGAGAGGACAGGACCAACTAAACTATGGCTACACCTTC
TRBV6-1	14	TRBJ2-1	.	.	CASITGGAHNEQFF	TGTGCCAGCATAACCGGGGGAGCCCACAATGAGCAGTTCTTC